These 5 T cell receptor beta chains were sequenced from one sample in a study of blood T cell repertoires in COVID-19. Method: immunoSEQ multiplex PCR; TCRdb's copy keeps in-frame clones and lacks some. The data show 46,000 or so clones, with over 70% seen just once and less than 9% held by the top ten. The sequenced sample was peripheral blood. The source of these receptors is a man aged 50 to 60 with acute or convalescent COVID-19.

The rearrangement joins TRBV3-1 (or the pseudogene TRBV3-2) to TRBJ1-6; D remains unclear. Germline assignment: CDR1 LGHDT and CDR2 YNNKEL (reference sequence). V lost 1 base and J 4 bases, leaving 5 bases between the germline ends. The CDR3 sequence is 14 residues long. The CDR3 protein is CASSQVRYNSPLHF. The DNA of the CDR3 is TGTGCCAGCAGCCAAGTCCGGTATAATTCACCCCTCCACTTT.

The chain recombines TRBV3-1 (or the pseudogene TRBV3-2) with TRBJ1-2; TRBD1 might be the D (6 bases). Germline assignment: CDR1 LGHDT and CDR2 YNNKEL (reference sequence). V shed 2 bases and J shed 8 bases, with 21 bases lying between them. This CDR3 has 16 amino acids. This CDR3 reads CASSQFDLGTPKGYTF. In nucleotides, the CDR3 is TGTGCCAGCAGCCAATTCGACCTCGGGACACCTAAGGGCTACACCTTC.

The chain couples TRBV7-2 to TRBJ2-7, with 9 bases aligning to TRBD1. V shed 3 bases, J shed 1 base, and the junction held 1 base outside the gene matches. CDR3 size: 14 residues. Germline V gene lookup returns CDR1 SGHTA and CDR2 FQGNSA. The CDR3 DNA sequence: TGTGCCAGCAGCTTGGACAGGGGATCCTACGAGCAGTACTTC. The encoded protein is CASSLDRGSYEQYF.

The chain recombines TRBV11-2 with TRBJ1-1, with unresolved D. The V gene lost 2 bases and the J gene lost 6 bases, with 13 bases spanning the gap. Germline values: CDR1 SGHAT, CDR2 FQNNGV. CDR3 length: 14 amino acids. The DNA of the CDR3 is TGTGCCAGCAGCTTATACGAGGAATCCCCTGAAGCTTTCTTT. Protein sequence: CASSLYEESPEAFF.

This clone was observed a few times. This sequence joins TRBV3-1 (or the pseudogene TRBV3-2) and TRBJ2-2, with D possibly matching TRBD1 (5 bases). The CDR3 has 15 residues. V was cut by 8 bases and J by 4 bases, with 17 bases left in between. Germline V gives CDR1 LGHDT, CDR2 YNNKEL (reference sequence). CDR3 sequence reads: CASGLPRQGTGELFF. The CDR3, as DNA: TGTGCCAGCGGTCTCCCGCGGCAGGGCACCGGGGAGCTGTTTTTT.